The 30 T cell receptor beta chains reported below all come from one sample, sequenced in a study of blood T cell repertoires in COVID-19. Measured with immunoSEQ multiplex PCR; TCRdb has only the in-frame clones, and not every one. Of about 110,000 clones in the sample, roughly 85% were seen once. Sequencing input: peripheral blood. The receptor set was obtained from a human donor in a cohort sampled during active COVID-19.

The rearrangement joins TRBV2 to TRBJ2-1; 14 nucleotides line up with TRBD2. CDR3 length: 14 residues. V was clipped by 6 bases and J by 7 bases; unmatched bases: 2. Germline V CDR1 and CDR2: SNHLY, FYNNEI. Written as DNA, the CDR3 is TGTGCCAGCAGCGGACTAGCGGGGGGTAATGAGCAGTTCTTC. Its protein product is CASSGLAGGNEQFF. The full variable domain, in which reference TRBV2 and TRBJ2-1 provide the parts outside the CDR3, is EPEVTQTPSHQVTQMGQEVILRCVPISNHLYFYWYRQILGQKVEFLVSFYNNEISEKSEIFDDQFSVERPDGSNFTLKIRSTKLEDSAMYFCASSGLAGGNEQFFGPGTRLTVL.

This clone was observed a few times. The genes are TRBV5-1 and TRBJ2-7; the D gene is possibly TRBD1 (6 bases). Germline V gives CDR1 SGHRS, CDR2 YFSETQ. The CDR3 has 11 residues. Deletions cut 5 bases from V and 6 bases from J, with 9 bases between. CDR3 amino acids: CASRTGGEQYF. CDR3 nucleotide sequence: TGCGCCAGCAGGACAGGAGGCGAGCAGTACTTC.

The V call is TRBV5-6, the J call TRBJ1-5; D is unresolved. The CDR3 runs 14 residues. V dropped 1 base and J dropped 3 bases, with 8 bases sitting between them. Germline values: CDR1 SGHDT, CDR2 YYEEEE. The CDR3 DNA reads as TGTGCCAGCAGCTTGCACGGTAACAATCAGCCCCAGCATTTT. Its protein is CASSLHGNNQPQHF.

The V and J genes are TRBV6-5 and TRBJ1-4, with D perhaps TRBD1 (6 bases). V lost 2 bases and J 7 bases, leaving 17 bases between the germline ends. The CDR3 runs 16 residues. CDR1 and CDR2 from the germline V gene are MNHEY and SVGAGI. Here the CDR3 reads CASSYRRGGGFEKLFF. CDR3 nucleotides: TGTGCCAGCAGTTACCGAAGAGGGGGAGGGTTTGAAAAACTGTTTTTT.

The J gene is TRBJ2-3, the V gene TRBV5-6, with 8 bases lining up with TRBD1. Germline V lookup: CDR1 SGHDT, CDR2 YYEEEE. The CDR3 has 15 residues. V lost 5 bases, J lost 2 bases, and 7 bases stayed unmatched. The CDR3: CASSRDRRTTDTQYF. CDR3 coding DNA: TGTGCCAGCAGTCGGGACAGGAGGACCACAGATACGCAGTATTTT.

V gene TRBV28 combines with J gene TRBJ1-2, with a weak D call TRBD1 (6 bases). CDR1 is MDHEN and CDR2 is SYDVKM in the germline V gene. The CDR3 covers 16 residues. V lost 5 bases, J lost 4 bases, and 20 bases lay in between. CDR3 amino acids: CASSPGGGHGPYGYTF. CDR3 in DNA: TGTGCCAGCAGTCCCGGCGGGGGCCACGGGCCCTATGGCTACACCTTC.

J is TRBJ1-4 and V is TRBV15; 7 bases match TRBD1. The CDR3 loop spans 13 amino acids. J lost 8 bases, V lost 5 bases, and 5 bases had no gene match. The V gene's germline CDR1 is LNHNV and CDR2 YYDKDF (reference sequence). CDR3 sequence: CATSLTGNEKLFF. Written as DNA, the CDR3 is TGTGCCACCAGCCTGACAGGGAACGAAAAACTGTTTTTT.

The gene calls are TRBV7-9 and TRBJ2-5; 8 bases match TRBD2. The CDR3 spans 15 residues. In germline, CDR1 is SEHNR, CDR2 FQNEAQ (reference sequence). The V segment lost 4 bases and the J segment 5 bases; nucleotides outside the gene matches: 9. CDR3 sequence: CASSSRGGEVETQYF. DNA of the CDR3: TGTGCCAGCAGCTCTCGGGGGGGTGAGGTGGAGACCCAGTACTTC. The full variable domain, completed using reference TRBV7-9 and TRBJ2-5, is DTGVSQNPRHKITKRGQNVTFRCDPISEHNRLYWYRQTLGQGPEFLTYFQNEAQLEKSRLLSDRFSAERPKGSFSTLEIQRTEQGDSAMYLCASSSRGGEVETQYFGPGTRLLVL.

The chain recombines TRBV30 with TRBJ1-2; 11 bases agree with TRBD1. V was pared by 3 bases and J by 7 bases, with 4 bases of the junction left unmatched. This CDR3 comprises 13 residues. Germline V CDR1 and CDR2: GTSNPN, SVGIG (reference sequence). CDR3 protein: CAWSGTGGRGYTF. CDR3 DNA sequence: TGTGCCTGGAGCGGGACAGGGGGACGTGGCTACACCTTC.

The chain combines TRBV7-9 with TRBJ2-1, with D uncertain. The germline gives CDR1 SEHNR, CDR2 FQNEAQ (reference sequence). V lost 1 base, J lost 5 bases, and 9 bases lay in between. The CDR3 has 14 residues. CDR3: CASSLGGLNNEQFF. CDR3 DNA sequence: TGTGCCAGCAGCTTAGGCGGATTGAACAATGAGCAGTTCTTC.

V and J are TRBV5-6 and TRBJ2-5; 7 nucleotides agree with TRBD1. The V segment lost 4 bases and the J segment 0 bases; nucleotides outside the gene matches: 12. The CDR3 covers 17 residues. Germline V lookup: CDR1 SGHDT, CDR2 YYEEEE. CDR3 sequence (DNA): TGTGCCAGCAGCGCTACCTGGACAGGCGCCTACCAAGAGACCCAGTACTTC. Residues: CASSATWTGAYQETQYF.

This chain joins TRBV6-6 and TRBJ2-7; D gene uncertain. Trimming left V 7 bases short and J 1 base short, with 11 bases between. The germline gives CDR1 MNHNY, CDR2 SVGAGI (reference sequence). The CDR3 is 13 residues long. The CDR3: CASMPPQSYEQYF. CDR3 DNA sequence: TGTGCCAGCATGCCTCCCCAGTCCTACGAGCAGTACTTC.

This clone occurred a few times. The chain recombines TRBV5-1 with TRBJ2-7; 9 bases fit TRBD2. Losses at the gene ends were 0 bases for V and 3 bases for J; bases not matched to a gene: 4. CDR3 length: 15 residues. In germline, CDR1 is SGHRS, CDR2 YFSETQ. The CDR3 nucleotides read TGCGCCAGCAGCTTGGTCGCTAGCGGGAACTACGAGCAGTACTTC. Translated: CASSLVASGNYEQYF.

V usage is TRBV5-6 and J usage is TRBJ2-1, with 10 bases fitting TRBD2. Germline V CDR1 and CDR2: SGHDT, YYEEEE. This CDR3 has 13 residues. V shed 3 bases and J 8 bases; nucleotides not matched to a gene: 2. For the CDR3, the DNA is TGTGCCAGCAGCTCCCTAGCGGGGGATGAGCAGTTCTTC. This codes for CASSSLAGDEQFF. The entire variable domain, with the rest obtained from reference TRBV5-6 and TRBJ2-1, is as follows: DAGVTQSPTHLIKTRGQQVTLRCSPKSGHDTVSWYQQALGQGPQFIFQYYEEEERQRGNFPDRFSGHQFPNYSSELNVNALLLGDSALYLCASSSLAGDEQFFGPGTRLTVL.

This chain connects TRBV7-2 to TRBJ2-7, with 12 bases that match TRBD2. Trimming removed 5 bases from V and 2 bases from J; junction bases left unmatched: 10. The CDR3 is 17 amino acids. The germline gives CDR1 SGHTA, CDR2 FQGNSA. DNA for the CDR3: TGTGCCAGCAGCGCAAGGACTAGCGGGGTTACCACCTACGAGCAGTACTTC. Translating gives CASSARTSGVTTYEQYF.

The chain uses TRBV6-4 and TRBJ2-3; D ambiguous. Germline loops: CDR1 MRHNA, CDR2 SNTAGT. There are 14 residues in the CDR3. Trimming removed 4 bases at V and 1 base at J, with 9 bases between. The CDR3 protein is CASSATHGTDTQYF. For the CDR3, the DNA is TGTGCCAGCAGTGCCACACACGGCACAGATACGCAGTATTTT.

The chain combines TRBV7-2 with TRBJ2-7; TRBD2 agrees at 9 bases. From germline, CDR1 is SGHTA and CDR2 FQGNSA. J gave up 3 bases and V 2 bases, and 5 bases lay outside the gene matches. The CDR3 sequence is 15 residues long. CDR3 coding DNA: TGTGCCAGCAGCTTATACGCGGGAGGGGACTACGAGCAGTACTTC. Translating gives CASSLYAGGDYEQYF.

This clone was seen more than once but under ten times. The chain uses TRBV2 and TRBJ2-7, with TRBD2 identical over 9 bases. CDR3 length: 14 amino acids. The trim removed 3 bases at V and 2 bases at J, leaving 2 bases unmatched. Germline V gives CDR1 SNHLY, CDR2 FYNNEI. CDR3: CASSDSGGTYEQYF. DNA of the CDR3: TGTGCCAGCAGTGATAGCGGGGGTACCTACGAGCAGTACTTC.

The chain has TRBV6-5 and TRBJ1-4; D gene ambiguous. With 6 bases removed from V and 7 bases from J, the gap between germline ends came to 6 bases. The CDR3 totals 11 residues. Germline assignment: CDR1 MNHEY and CDR2 SVGAGI. The CDR3 DNA reads TGTGCCAGCAGCAACAGTGAAAAACTGTTTTTT. As protein: CASSNSEKLFF.

CDR3 sequence reads: CASSSLAGGISEQFF. CDR3 DNA: TGTGCCAGCAGTTCGTTGGCGGGAGGAATTAGTGAGCAGTTCTTC. V is TRBV28 and J is TRBJ2-1, with 8 bases matching TRBD2. CDR3 length equals 15 residues. The V gene's germline CDR1 is MDHEN and CDR2 SYDVKM. V lost 4 bases and J lost 9; bases outside the gene matches: 11.

The V gene is TRBV6-6, the J gene TRBJ2-2, with a possible D match to TRBD2 (6 bases). There are 16 residues in the CDR3. Germline CDR1 MNHNY, CDR2 SVGAGI (reference sequence). Trimming took off 11 bases at V and 4 bases at J, with 23 bases between the two ends. In nucleotides, the CDR3 is TGTGCCGTACTTACCGGGACTGCCCTAACCACCGGGGAGCTGTTTTTT. It translates to CAVLTGTALTTGELFF.

The chain couples TRBV10-2 to TRBJ2-7; 8 positions agree with TRBD1. CDR3 length equals 11 residues. J gave up 6 bases and V 7 bases, and 2 bases lay outside the gene matches. Looked up from germline, CDR1 is WSHSY and CDR2 is SAAADI. This CDR3 reads CASTGGFEQYF. CDR3 bases: TGCGCCAGCACAGGGGGCTTCGAGCAGTACTTC.

This chain connects TRBV9 to TRBJ1-3; the D gene is possibly TRBD1 (6 bases). The CDR3 runs 15 residues. V was cut by 3 bases and J by 0 bases, with 10 bases left in between. Germline-derived CDR1 and CDR2 are SGDLS and YYNGEE. The CDR3 DNA sequence: TGTGCCAGCAGCGGAACAGGGAACTCTGGAAACACCATATATTTT. This encodes CASSGTGNSGNTIYF.

This chain uses TRBV28 with TRBJ1-5; 9 positions match TRBD1. The V segment lost 4 bases and the J segment 7 bases; nucleotides outside the gene matches: 8. The CDR3 covers 15 residues. The germline V gene encodes CDR1 MDHEN and CDR2 SYDVKM. The CDR3 DNA sequence: TGTGCCAGCAGTTCAAGGACAGGGGTCGGGCAGCCCCAGCATTTT. The encoded protein is CASSSRTGVGQPQHF. The variable domain in full, completed from reference TRBV28 and TRBJ1-5, reads DVKVTQSSRYLVKRTGEKVFLECVQDMDHENMFWYRQDPGLGLRLIYFSYDVKMKEKGDIPEGYSVSREKKERFSLILESASTNQTSMYLCASSSRTGVGQPQHFGDGTRLSIL.

The chain joins TRBV2 to TRBJ2-6; perhaps TRBD2 as D (5 bases). Between the trimmed V and J ends, which lost 7 bases and 0 bases, there was a span of 10 bases. This CDR3 is 15 amino acids long. Germline assignment: CDR1 SNHLY and CDR2 FYNNEI. This CDR3 reads CASNMGASGANVLTF. CDR3 DNA sequence: TGTGCCAGCAATATGGGAGCCTCTGGGGCCAACGTCCTGACTTTC.

V is TRBV11-2 and J is TRBJ2-7; 10 bases are shared with TRBD2. This CDR3 comprises 15 residues. Losses at the gene ends were 1 base for V and 5 bases for J; bases not matched to a gene: 5. CDR1 and CDR2 from the germline V gene are SGHAT and FQNNGV. In DNA, the CDR3 is TGTGCCAGCAGCTTAGGGTTAGCGGGAGGCCACGAGCAGTACTTC. This codes for CASSLGLAGGHEQYF. The whole variable domain, remainder taken from reference TRBV11-2 and TRBJ2-7, is EAGVAQSPRYKIIEKRQSVAFWCNPISGHATLYWYQQILGQGPKLLIQFQNNGVVDDSQLPKDRFSAERLKGVDSTLKIQPAKLEDSAVYLCASSLGLAGGHEQYFGPGTRLTVT.

The V call is TRBV10-2, the J call TRBJ2-7; D is perhaps TRBD2 (6 bases). The CDR3 is made up of 19 amino acids. The V end lost 0 bases, the J end lost 7 bases, and 28 bases lay between the germline ends. The germline CDR1 and CDR2 sequences are WSHSY and SAAADI. CDR3 sequence reads: CASSESRGWGSKGLFEQYF. CDR3 nucleotides: TGCGCCAGCAGTGAGTCACGGGGGTGGGGCTCTAAGGGACTTTTTGAGCAGTACTTC.

This rearrangement joins TRBV5-1 to TRBJ2-3; D perhaps matches TRBD1 (6 bases). This CDR3 region has 16 residues. Trimming left V 4 bases short and J 0 bases short, with 15 bases between. Germline V gene data show CDR1 as SGHRS and CDR2 as YFSETQ. The CDR3 DNA reads TGCGCCAGCAGCCTCACGACAGGTCCTAGCACAGATACGCAGTATTTT. Translating gives CASSLTTGPSTDTQYF.

There are a few counts of this clone. J is TRBJ1-4 and V is TRBV13; 8 bases are a match to TRBD1. CDR1 and CDR2 from the germline V gene are PRHDT and FYEKMQ (reference sequence). This CDR3 is built from 15 residues. The V and J ends lost 5 bases and 10 bases, in that order; junction bases with no gene match: 12. CDR3 DNA: TGTGCCAGCAGCGTCATGCAGGGGGCCCCGGGAAAACTGTTTTTT. This translates into CASSVMQGAPGKLFF.

This clone was detected only a few times. V is TRBV5-1 and J is TRBJ2-3, with 13 bases fitting TRBD2. The CDR3 is 16 amino acids. Germline values: CDR1 SGHRS, CDR2 YFSETQ. With V trimmed by 3 bases and J by 3 bases, 4 bases remained unmatched. The CDR3 spells CASSSTSGGATDTQYF. In DNA, the CDR3 is TGCGCCAGCAGCTCTACTAGCGGGGGGGCGACAGATACGCAGTATTTT.